These 32 T cell receptor beta chains were all obtained from the same sample, sequenced in a study of blood T cell repertoires in COVID-19. Data came from immunoSEQ multiplex PCR; TCRdb stores just in-frame clones and leaves some out. The data contain more than 80,000 clones, approximately 80% of them singletons. Sequencing input: peripheral blood. Receptor source: a human donor in a cohort sampled during active COVID-19.

The rearrangement joins TRBV2 to TRBJ2-1; tentative D call: TRBD2 (6 bases). The CDR3 has 13 amino acids. Germline V gives CDR1 SNHLY, CDR2 FYNNEI. V dropped 7 bases and J dropped 5 bases, with 12 bases sitting between them. In DNA, the CDR3 is TGTGCCAGCAACCGCCGGGGGAACAATGAGCAGTTCTTC. It is translated as CASNRRGNNEQFF.

This sequence joins TRBV4-1 and TRBJ2-3, with 10 bases aligning to TRBD2. This CDR3 region has 16 residues. Germline V gives CDR1 MGHRA, CDR2 YSYEKL. Trimming removed 4 bases from V and 2 bases from J; junction bases left unmatched: 6. The CDR3, as DNA: TGCGCCAGCAGCCCTAAGCGGGGGGGCGACACAGATACGCAGTATTTT. Amino acids: CASSPKRGGDTDTQYF.

The chain links TRBV28 to TRBJ1-1, with a tentative D call TRBD1 (5 bases). V gave up 6 bases and J gave up 5 bases, with 16 bases separating them. Germline assignment: CDR1 MDHEN and CDR2 SYDVKM. This CDR3 region has 14 residues. The CDR3 nucleotides read TGTGCCAGCAGCCGGGGACCGGGGGGGACTGAAGCTTTCTTT. Amino acids: CASSRGPGGTEAFF.

The chain recombines TRBV6-1 with TRBJ1-5, with 9 bases aligning to TRBD1. V lost 2 bases to trimming and J lost 9 bases; unmatched junction nucleotides: 8. CDR1 and CDR2 from the germline V gene are MNHNS and SASEGT. There are 15 residues in the CDR3. The CDR3 loop is CASSENTGGLMPQHF. CDR3 sequence (DNA): TGTGCCAGCAGTGAAAACACAGGGGGCTTGATGCCCCAGCATTTT.

The V and J genes are TRBV28 and TRBJ1-2, with D possibly being TRBD1 (6 bases). With 2 bases removed from V and 7 bases from J, the gap between germline ends came to 17 bases. Germline CDR1 is MDHEN and CDR2 is SYDVKM. CDR3 size: 15 residues. The CDR3 DNA is TGTGCCAGCAGTTTAGGTCCGGCAGGGGTAGCTGGCTACACCTTC. Residues: CASSLGPAGVAGYTF.

The chain employs TRBV27 and TRBJ1-1, with a weak D call TRBD1 (6 bases). The CDR3 runs 11 residues. Looked up from germline, CDR1 is MNHEY and CDR2 is SMNVEV (reference sequence). V lost 9 bases to trimming and J lost 5 bases, with 10 bases between them. CDR3 nucleotide sequence: TGTGCCAGGGGGGGGCCAACTGAAGCTTTCTTT. Its protein product is CARGGPTEAFF.

The chain is built from TRBV19 and TRBJ1-5; D is uncertain. This CDR3 spans 13 amino acids. Germline V gene lookup returns CDR1 LNHDA and CDR2 SQIVND (reference sequence). With 0 bases removed from V and 9 bases from J, the gap between germline ends came to 9 bases. The DNA of the CDR3 is TGTGCCAGTAGTATAGAGGTAGCGGGGCCCCAGCATTTT. Amino acids: CASSIEVAGPQHF.

The CDR3 bases are TGTGCCAGCAGCTTAGAAAGGTCGGGGGGGCCAAATGAGCAGTTCTTC. Its protein product is CASSLERSGGPNEQFF. This chain joins TRBV11-3 and TRBJ2-1; 8 positions match TRBD2. The J segment lost 7 bases and the V segment lost 0 bases, leaving 8 bases of the junction unmatched. Germline values: CDR1 SGHNT, CDR2 YENEEA. The CDR3 has 16 residues.

The rearrangement joins TRBV5-1 to TRBJ2-1; TRBD2 matches at 12 bases. V shed 0 bases and J 4 bases; nucleotides not matched to a gene: 8. Per germline, CDR1 SGHRS and CDR2 YFSETQ. The CDR3 is 18 amino acids. The CDR3 DNA is TGCGCCAGCAGCTTGGTTTCTAGCGGGGGGGCAAGGTACAATGAGCAGTTCTTC. It encodes CASSLVSSGGARYNEQFF. The full variable domain, in which reference TRBV5-1 and TRBJ2-1 provide the parts outside the CDR3, is KAGVTQTPRYLIKTRGQQVTLSCSPISGHRSVSWYQQTPGQGLQFLFEYFSETQRNKGNFPGRFSGRQFSNSRSEMNVSTLELGDSALYLCASSLVSSGGARYNEQFFGPGTRLTVL.

The J gene is TRBJ1-4, the V gene TRBV28; D is undetermined. The CDR3 spans 15 residues. The germline V and J ends were trimmed by 6 bases and 10 bases, with 21 bases remaining between them. Germline CDR1 is MDHEN and CDR2 is SYDVKM. The CDR3 DNA reads as TGTGCCAGCAGGGATACCGGGCTCCGGGGAGGAAAACTGTTTTTT. This sequence encodes CASRDTGLRGGKLFF.

V and J are TRBV30 and TRBJ1-2; 8 nucleotides align to TRBD1. In germline, CDR1 is GTSNPN, CDR2 SVGIG (reference sequence). Trimming took 5 bases from V and 0 from J; bases not matched to a gene: 5. The CDR3 is 14 residues long. The CDR3 nucleotides read TGTGCCTGGGACCGGGGACAGGCTAACTATGGCTACACCTTC. This codes for CAWDRGQANYGYTF.

V is TRBV5-1 and J is TRBJ2-1, with 9 nucleotides matching TRBD1. J was trimmed by 2 bases and V by 3 bases; bases with no gene match: 3. In germline, CDR1 is SGHRS, CDR2 YFSETQ. This CDR3 region has 15 residues. CDR3 sequence: CASSWGQGTYNEQFF. In DNA form, the CDR3 reads TGCGCCAGCAGCTGGGGACAGGGAACCTACAATGAGCAGTTCTTC.

CDR3 nucleotide sequence: TGTGCCAGCAGCCAATATAGCGACAAAAACATTCAGTACTTC. Translating it yields CASSQYSDKNIQYF. This rearrangement joins TRBV3-1 (or the pseudogene TRBV3-2) to TRBJ2-4, with D perhaps matching TRBD2 (5 bases). CDR1 and CDR2 from the germline V gene are LGHDT and YNNKEL (reference sequence). Trimming shortened V by 2 bases and J by 3 bases, and 8 bases separated the two germline ends. The CDR3 covers 14 residues.

V usage is TRBV6-2 or TRBV6-3 and J usage is TRBJ1-5; 10 nucleotides match TRBD1. Trimming at V came to 4 bases and at J to 3 bases, leaving 9 bases not matched to a gene. The CDR3 is 17 amino acids. Germline V lookup: CDR1 MNHEY, CDR2 SVGEGT. CDR3 loop: CASSSGQGVGVNQPQHF. As DNA, the CDR3 is TGTGCCAGCAGTTCCGGACAGGGGGTTGGTGTCAATCAGCCCCAGCATTTT.

The chain joins TRBV28 to TRBJ2-5; weak D call: TRBD2 (6 bases). Germline-derived CDR1 and CDR2 are MDHEN and SYDVKM. This CDR3 region has 15 residues. The V gene lost 4 bases and the J gene lost 1 base, with 13 bases spanning the gap. The CDR3 loop reads CASSSIMGGQETQYF. The DNA for the CDR3 is TGTGCCAGCAGTTCTATTATGGGGGGCCAAGAGACCCAGTACTTC.

This chain joins TRBV2 and TRBJ2-1; 8 bases line up with TRBD2. V lost 6 bases to trimming and J lost 7 bases; unmatched junction nucleotides: 11. The length of the CDR3 is 15 residues. The germline CDR1 and CDR2 sequences are SNHLY and FYNNEI. The CDR3 DNA reads as TGTGCCAGCAGGGGACGGGAGGGGGTGCTTAATGAGCAGTTCTTC. Its translation: CASRGREGVLNEQFF. The whole variable domain, remainder taken from reference TRBV2 and TRBJ2-1, is EPEVTQTPSHQVTQMGQEVILRCVPISNHLYFYWYRQILGQKVEFLVSFYNNEISEKSEIFDDQFSVERPDGSNFTLKIRSTKLEDSAMYFCASRGREGVLNEQFFGPGTRLTVL.

V usage is TRBV19 and J usage is TRBJ2-1; TRBD2 aligns across 11 bases. Germline lookup yields CDR1 LNHDA and CDR2 SQIVND (reference sequence). The V gene end was trimmed by 5 bases and the J gene end by 5 bases; junction bases not matched to a gene: 5. The CDR3 consists of 15 residues. CDR3 nucleotides: TGTGCCAGTAGTGCCCTAGCGGGGGGTCACAATGAGCAGTTCTTC. It is translated as CASSALAGGHNEQFF.

This chain links TRBV27 with TRBJ2-7; 9 nucleotides agree with TRBD1. CDR1 is MNHEY, CDR2 SMNVEV, per germline (reference sequence). The CDR3 has 17 amino acids. The V and J ends lost 5 bases and 3 bases, in that order; junction bases with no gene match: 14. DNA of the CDR3: TGTGCCAGCAGTCTAAAAGATCCGGGACAGGGAAACTACGAGCAGTACTTC. Translation gives CASSLKDPGQGNYEQYF.

This clone occurred once. The V and J genes are TRBV5-1 and TRBJ1-2, with 8 nucleotides matching TRBD1. CDR3 length: 16 amino acids. V shed 4 bases and J 4 bases; nucleotides not matched to a gene: 12. Per the germline V gene, CDR1 is SGHRS and CDR2 is YFSETQ. CDR3 protein: CASSSDRGAIGYGYTF. In nucleotides, the CDR3 is TGCGCCAGCAGCAGCGACAGGGGTGCTATTGGCTATGGCTACACCTTC.

This clone was counted only a few times. The rearrangement links TRBV7-9 to TRBJ1-5, with D perhaps TRBD1 (5 bases). Looked up from germline, CDR1 is SEHNR and CDR2 is FQNEAQ (reference sequence). This CDR3 comprises 17 residues. Trimming left V 1 base short and J 2 bases short, with 15 bases between. Here the CDR3 DNA reads TGTGCCAGCAGCTTAGGACAGCTCCGGTCGGGCAATCAGCCCCAGCATTTT. Translation: CASSLGQLRSGNQPQHF.

The chain has TRBV6-4 and TRBJ2-1; TRBD1 matches at 11 bases. V was clipped by 5 bases and J by 4 bases; unmatched bases: 7. This CDR3 contains 16 residues. Germline V lookup: CDR1 MRHNA, CDR2 SNTAGT. CDR3 sequence (DNA): TGTGCCAGCAGTACCGGGACAGGGGGTCAGTACAATGAGCAGTTCTTC. Its translation: CASSTGTGGQYNEQFF.

The V and J genes are TRBV5-1 and TRBJ2-7; D is unresolved. Germline V gene data show CDR1 as SGHRS and CDR2 as YFSETQ. V lost 0 bases and J 5 bases, leaving 9 bases between the germline ends. This CDR3 comprises 13 residues. Here the CDR3 reads CASSLGGFNEQYF. The DNA of the CDR3 is TGCGCCAGCAGCTTGGGAGGATTCAACGAGCAGTACTTC.

The chain combines TRBV19 with TRBJ1-5, with D uncertain. Germline assignment: CDR1 LNHDA and CDR2 SQIVND (reference sequence). Trimming removed 6 bases from V and 3 bases from J, with 15 bases in between. The CDR3 has 15 amino acids. The chain's CDR3 is CASREYRANNQPQHF. The CDR3 nucleotides are TGTGCCAGTAGGGAATACAGAGCCAACAATCAGCCCCAGCATTTT.

V usage is TRBV18 and J usage is TRBJ2-7; D is ambiguous. The CDR3 runs 13 residues. Trimming removed 6 bases at V and 5 bases at J, with 14 bases between. Per the germline V gene, CDR1 is KGHSH and CDR2 is LQKENI. CDR3 nucleotides: TGTGCCAGCTCCCTAGGCTGGGTAGACGAGCAGTACTTC. Translation gives CASSLGWVDEQYF.

The chain couples TRBV18 to TRBJ2-7; the D gene is possibly TRBD1 (5 bases). There are 14 residues in the CDR3. Per the germline V gene, CDR1 is KGHSH and CDR2 is LQKENI. Trimming removed 3 bases at V and 4 bases at J, with 13 bases between. The CDR3 DNA sequence: TGTGCCAGCTCACCGAGTACAGGATATTACGAGCAGTACTTC. It codes for CASSPSTGYYEQYF. Looking up the rest from reference TRBV18 and TRBJ2-7 gives the full variable domain: NAGVMQNPRHLVRRRGQEARLRCSPMKGHSHVYWYRQLPEEGLKFMVYLQKENIIDESGMPKERFSAEFPKEGPSILRIQQVVRGDSAAYFCASSPSTGYYEQYFGPGTRLTVT.

The rearrangement uses TRBV7-9 and TRBJ2-3; TRBD2 matches at 9 bases. Trimming cost V 5 bases and J 3 bases; bases outside gene matches: 9. Germline V lookup: CDR1 SEHNR, CDR2 FQNEAQ (reference sequence). The CDR3 is made up of 16 amino acids. The chain's CDR3 is CASSPWRGGRTDTQYF. The CDR3 bases are TGTGCCAGCAGCCCTTGGCGGGGGGGTAGGACAGATACGCAGTATTTT.

The chain combines TRBV5-6 with TRBJ2-1; TRBD1 is a possible D gene (5 bases). V was cut by 1 base and J by 5 bases, with 22 bases left in between. The CDR3 has 18 residues. Germline-derived CDR1 and CDR2 are SGHDT and YYEEEE. CDR3 sequence reads: CASSLFGALITSNNEQFF. For the CDR3, the DNA is TGTGCCAGCAGCTTGTTTGGGGCTTTAATAACCTCAAACAATGAGCAGTTCTTC.

The chain is built from TRBV7-9 and TRBJ1-2; 7 bases map to TRBD1. Losses at the gene ends were 5 bases for V and 4 bases for J; bases not matched to a gene: 10. The CDR3 extends over 15 amino acids. CDR1 SEHNR and CDR2 FQNEAQ come from the germline V gene (reference sequence). DNA for the CDR3: TGTGCCAGCAGCAGAGGGACAGCTCAATTCTATGGCTACACCTTC. It yields the protein CASSRGTAQFYGYTF.

The rearrangement links TRBV29-1 to TRBJ2-5; possibly TRBD1 for D (6 bases). The germline CDR1 and CDR2 sequences are SQVTM and ANQGSEA. The CDR3 is made up of 13 amino acids. V lost 4 bases and J 2 bases, leaving 11 bases between the germline ends. CDR3 protein: CSVGDRPQETQYF. The DNA of the CDR3 is TGCAGCGTTGGTGACAGGCCTCAAGAGACCCAGTACTTC. Supplemented by reference TRBV29-1 and TRBJ2-5, the full variable domain reads SAVISQKPSRDICQRGTSLTIQCQVDSQVTMMFWYRQQPGQSLTLIATANQGSEATYESGFVIDKFPISRPNLTFSTLTVSNMSPEDSSIYLCSVGDRPQETQYFGPGTRLLVL.

This clone was detected only once. The chain links TRBV10-3 to TRBJ2-1; 8 bases map to TRBD2. Trimming took 5 bases from V and 4 from J; bases not matched to a gene: 7. The CDR3 has 15 residues. Germline values: CDR1 ENHRY, CDR2 SYGVKD. The CDR3 loop is CAISPLTGGYNEQFF. The CDR3 DNA is TGTGCCATCAGTCCCCTCACGGGAGGGTACAATGAGCAGTTCTTC.

The chain links TRBV28 to TRBJ1-5; maybe TRBD1 (6 bases). The CDR3 has 14 amino acids. V was shortened by 3 bases and J by 7 bases, with 13 bases between the two germline ends. The germline CDR1 and CDR2 sequences are MDHEN and SYDVKM. The CDR3 DNA reads TGTGCCAGCAGTTTGTTTGGGGGCCGACAGCCCCAGCATTTT. Its protein is CASSLFGGRQPQHF.

V is TRBV5-6 and J is TRBJ2-2; maybe TRBD2 (6 bases). This CDR3 has 15 residues. Trimming shortened V by 5 bases and J by 4 bases, and 15 bases separated the two germline ends. Germline lookup yields CDR1 SGHDT and CDR2 YYEEEE. DNA of the CDR3: TGTGCCAGCAGAATTGGAGGGGTTGGCACCGGGGAGCTGTTTTTT. Translated, it gives CASRIGGVGTGELFF.